Shown below are 5 T cell receptor beta chains from a single sample sequenced in a study of OX40 agonist ivuxolimab in advanced cancers. TCRdb keeps only in-frame clones here, not all; method: immunoSEQ multiplex PCR. The sample has under 85,000 clones; over 80% are singletons. Sequenced here: CD4+ or CD8+ T cells sorted from blood, sampled in a trial of the OX40 agonist ivuxolimab. These receptors were taken from an adult with an advanced solid tumor such as melanoma, head and neck, liver or kidney cancer.

The chain uses TRBV2 and TRBJ2-6; 8 bases align to TRBD1. V shed 10 bases and J 4 bases; nucleotides not matched to a gene: 15. From germline, CDR1 is SNHLY and CDR2 FYNNEI. This CDR3 has 17 amino acids. CDR3: CATYPRTGKGGANVLTF. In nucleotides, the CDR3 is TGTGCCACCTACCCAAGGACAGGGAAGGGAGGGGCCAACGTCCTGACTTTC.

This chain links TRBV6-1 with TRBJ1-1, with no clear D. The CDR3 is 15 amino acids. Trimming shortened V by 0 bases and J by 2 bases, and 10 bases separated the two germline ends. Germline V gene sequence: CDR1 MNHNS, CDR2 SASEGT. The CDR3: CASSEAHPRNTEAFF. The CDR3 nucleotides are TGTGCCAGCAGTGAAGCGCATCCCCGAAACACTGAAGCTTTCTTT.

This chain links TRBV19 with TRBJ1-5; D not resolved. CDR3 size: 15 residues. V gave up 2 bases and J gave up 2 bases, with 10 bases separating them. Germline lookup yields CDR1 LNHDA and CDR2 SQIVND (reference sequence). CDR3 in DNA: TGTGCCAGTAGTATACTTAATGAGGGCAATCAGCCCCAGCATTTT. It encodes CASSILNEGNQPQHF.

The count of this clone is one. The chain employs TRBV10-1 and TRBJ2-1; D is unclear. CDR3 length equals 13 residues. The V and J ends lost 0 bases and 7 bases respectively, with 7 bases between them. Germline V gene data show CDR1 as WNHNN and CDR2 as SYGVQD (reference sequence). CDR3 protein: CASSESAANEQFF. In DNA, the CDR3 is TGCGCCAGCAGTGAGTCGGCCGCGAATGAGCAGTTCTTC.

The chain has TRBV27 and TRBJ2-7; D might be TRBD1 (5 bases). Germline loops: CDR1 MNHEY, CDR2 SMNVEV (reference sequence). V was trimmed by 8 bases and J by 5 bases, leaving 19 bases between them. The CDR3 covers 14 residues. CDR3 sequence reads: CASCPAREGDEQYF. For the CDR3, the DNA is TGTGCCAGCTGCCCTGCCAGGGAAGGCGACGAGCAGTACTTC.